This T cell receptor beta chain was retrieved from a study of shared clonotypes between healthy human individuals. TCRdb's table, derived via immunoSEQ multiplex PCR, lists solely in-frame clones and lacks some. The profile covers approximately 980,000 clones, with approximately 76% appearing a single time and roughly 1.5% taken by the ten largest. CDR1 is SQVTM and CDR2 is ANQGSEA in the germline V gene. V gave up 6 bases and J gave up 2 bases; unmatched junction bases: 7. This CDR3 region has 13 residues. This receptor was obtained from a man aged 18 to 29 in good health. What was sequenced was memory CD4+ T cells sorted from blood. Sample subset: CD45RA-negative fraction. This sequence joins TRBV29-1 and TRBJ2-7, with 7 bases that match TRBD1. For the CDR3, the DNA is TGCAGCGTCACAGGGGTCGTGACCTACGAGCAGTACTTC. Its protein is CSVTGVVTYEQYF.